The present T cell receptor beta chain was sequenced within a study of blood T cell repertoires in COVID-19. Whole-study context: COVID-19 samples, acute and convalescent, were from the United States, Italy and Spain.

V gave up 6 bases and J gave up 4 bases; unmatched junction bases: 16. This CDR3 is 18 amino acids long. Germline CDR1 is SNHLY and CDR2 is FYNNEI. Produced via immunoSEQ multiplex PCR; TCRdb's table is partial and in-frame only. Of about 82,000 clones listed, roughly 80% are singletons. Sequencing input: peripheral blood. This chain uses TRBV2 with TRBJ2-3; TRBD2 aligns across 10 bases. This clonotype originated in a man aged 60 to 69 with COVID-19, enrolled during active disease. Written as DNA, the CDR3 is TGTGCCAGCAGCTTCTTATCTAGCGGGGGAGAGTGGGCAGATACGCAGTATTTT. It yields the protein CASSFLSSGGEWADTQYF.